Below, one TCR beta chain is given with its context. From germline, CDR1 is SGHTA and CDR2 FQGNSA. The CDR3 contains 13 residues. V lost 5 bases, J lost 3 bases, and 11 bases lay in between. This sample was taken from a study of T cell changes during pregnancy in multiple sclerosis. Data came from immunoSEQ multiplex PCR; TCRdb stores just in-frame clones and leaves some out. The profile shows some 60,000 clones, roughly nine tenths of them singletons. This sequence originates from a female donor with multiple sclerosis, enrolled in a pregnancy study. The J gene is TRBJ2-7, the V gene TRBV7-2; D perhaps matches TRBD2 (5 bases). The sequencing here drew on CD4+ T cells from peripheral blood mononuclear cells, taken in the first trimester of pregnancy. Here the CDR3 reads CASSATGFYEQYF. The CDR3 DNA is TGTGCCAGCAGCGCCACGGGGTTCTACGAGCAGTACTTC.